This T cell receptor (beta chain) emerged from a study of CD8+ T cells in alopecia areata. CD4+ and CD8+ T cells were sorted from PBMCs. The study's findings and limits: Higher clonality than in normal scalp was seen in lesional scalp, especially alopecia totalis/universalis. Researchers reported that TCR sharing among patients proved less clear than in mice, possibly HLA-linked. Normal skin's resident alphabeta T cells are also sequenced in scalp samples.

RNA was isolated and reverse transcribed to cDNA, the sequencing template. Measured with immunoSEQ multiplex PCR; TCRdb has only the in-frame clones, and not every one. Of about 110,000 clones in the sample, approximately 59% were seen once. CDR3 length: 14 amino acids. Germline V gives CDR1 SGHNT, CDR2 YYREEE (reference sequence). Trimming stripped 1 base from V and 5 bases from J, with 12 bases between. In the case of this clone: The antigen remains undetermined.

Sequenced sample: CD8+ T cells sorted from blood. The chain recombines TRBV5-4 with TRBJ2-5; the D call may be TRBD1 or TRBD2 (6 bases each). The sequence came from a human donor in good health. The CDR3 sequence is CASSLWGARETQYF. The CDR3 DNA follows: TGTGCCAGCAGCTTGTGGGGGGCCCGGGAGACCCAGTACTTC.